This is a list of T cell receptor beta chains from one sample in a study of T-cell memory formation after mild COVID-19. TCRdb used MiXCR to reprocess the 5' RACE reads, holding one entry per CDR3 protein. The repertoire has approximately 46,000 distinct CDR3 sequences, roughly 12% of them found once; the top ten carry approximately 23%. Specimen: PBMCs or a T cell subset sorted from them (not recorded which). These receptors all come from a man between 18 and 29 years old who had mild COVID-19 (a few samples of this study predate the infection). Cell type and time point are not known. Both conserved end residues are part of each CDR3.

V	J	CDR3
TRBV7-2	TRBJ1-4	CASSGYGSTNEKLFF
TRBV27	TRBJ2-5	CASSFQGRETQYF
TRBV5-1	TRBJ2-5	CASSGGEETQYF
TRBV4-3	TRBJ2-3	CASSQAGKNTQYF
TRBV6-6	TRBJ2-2	CASSALRDTGELFF
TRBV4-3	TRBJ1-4	CASSQHRGTNEKLFF
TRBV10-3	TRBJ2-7	CAISEVRAYEQYF
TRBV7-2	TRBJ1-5	CASSLYGADQPQHF
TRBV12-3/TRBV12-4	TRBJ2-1	CASSFFGSNNEQFF
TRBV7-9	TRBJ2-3	CAGSVAGTNTQYF
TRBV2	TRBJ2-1	CASSSTSGGSNEQFF
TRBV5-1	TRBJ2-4	CASSSRWGVQYF
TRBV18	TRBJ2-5	CASSPRDRQETQYF
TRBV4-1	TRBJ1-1	CASSQGEGDMNTEAFF
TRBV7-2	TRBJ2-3	CASSLDGTLDTQYF
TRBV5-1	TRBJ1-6	CASSLDQGSPNSPLHF
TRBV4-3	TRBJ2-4	CASSQEPGGAKNIQYF
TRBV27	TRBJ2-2	CASSLLSGRGYWGNTGELFF
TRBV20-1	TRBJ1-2	CSARLPRPGYTF
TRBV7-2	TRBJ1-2	CASSSQTGGLWGYTF
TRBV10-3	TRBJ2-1	CAISSGVSEQFF
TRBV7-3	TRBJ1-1	CASSLGVSGPGGTEAFF
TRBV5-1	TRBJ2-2	CASSSATGDTGELFF
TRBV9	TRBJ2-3	CASSVLTGGTDTQYF
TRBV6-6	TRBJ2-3	CASSPRTSTYTDTQYF
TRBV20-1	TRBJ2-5	CSARGTRTRGMETQYF
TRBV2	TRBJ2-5	CASSEGEVPPTQYF
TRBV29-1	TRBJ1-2	CSVATSQWGASYGYTF
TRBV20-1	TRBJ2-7	CSARAIRDRGYEQYF
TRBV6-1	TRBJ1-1	CASSEPYTEAFF
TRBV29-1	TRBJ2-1	CSAEFRDNEQFF
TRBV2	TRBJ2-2	CASSLTGRSGELFF
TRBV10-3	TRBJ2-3	CAISERAARGSDTQYF
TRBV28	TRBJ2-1	CASKDRTYYNEQFF
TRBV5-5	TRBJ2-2	CASSFSGGHGELFF
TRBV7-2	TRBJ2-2	CASSLGPGQGNTGELFF
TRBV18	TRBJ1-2	CASSEGRSGGRYGYTF
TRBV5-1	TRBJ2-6	CASSLPGTSGANVLTF
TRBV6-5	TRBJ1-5	CASRSRDSRGFSSNQPQHF
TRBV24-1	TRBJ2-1	CATSRDRGFDEQFF
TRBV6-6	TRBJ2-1	CASRMFVGSSYNEQFF
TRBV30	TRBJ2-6	CAWGLTGGANVLTF
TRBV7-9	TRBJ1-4	CASSSYGQGHEKLFF
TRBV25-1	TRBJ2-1	CASVMRVNYNEQFF
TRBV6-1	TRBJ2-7	CANLRDGTYEQYF
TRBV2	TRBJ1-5	CASKKGVASNQPQHF
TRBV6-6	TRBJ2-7	CASKRQGSSYEQYF
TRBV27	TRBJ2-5	CASSLITEGGETQYF
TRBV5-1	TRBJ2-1	CASSLFDRGDEQFF
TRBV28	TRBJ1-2	CASSLLGTANYGYTF
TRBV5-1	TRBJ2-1	CASSLGQGSPNEQFF
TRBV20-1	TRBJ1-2	CSARWRGGYGYTF
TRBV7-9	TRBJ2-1	CASSRGPQGRRNEQFF
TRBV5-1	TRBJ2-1	CASSSIGPPGGEQFF
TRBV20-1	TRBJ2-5	CSVGVVAQYF
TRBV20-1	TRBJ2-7	CSAPGRLAQGNEQYF
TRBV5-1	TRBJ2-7	CASSLRSSGTSRPYEQYF